This paragraph reports one T cell receptor beta chain. This specimen belongs to a study of blood T cell repertoires in COVID-19. Per the germline V gene, CDR1 is SGHRS and CDR2 is YFSETQ. The CDR3 runs to 15 residues. The V and J ends lost 0 bases and 4 bases, in that order; junction bases with no gene match: 6. Per the study methods: Amplified reference gene primers provided the basis for estimating nucleated cell counts. This table comes from immunoSEQ multiplex PCR, and its TCRdb copy is limited to in-frame clones, with some not included. The DNA gave D and trimming, while V, J and clone size come from that table. The table shows around 390,000 clones, with roughly 89% occurring only once.

Sequencing was performed on PBMCs or T cells enriched from blood (not recorded which). This receptor was taken from a woman in her forties or fifties who had recovered from COVID-19. The chain links TRBV5-1 to TRBJ2-5, with 7 bases fitting TRBD2. CDR3 protein: CASSLEAGRTETQYF. CDR3 coding DNA: TGCGCCAGCAGCTTGGAAGCGGGGAGGACAGAGACCCAGTACTTC.